This T cell receptor (beta chain) is drawn from a study of cytomegalovirus exposure and HLA in healthy donors. The CDR3 covers 16 residues. In germline, CDR1 is SGHDT, CDR2 YYEEEE. V trimming: 2 bases; J trimming: 3 bases; junction bases outside the gene matches: 3. The PCR contained 60 Vbeta and 13 Jbeta primers. Clones were read by immunoSEQ multiplex PCR, and TCRdb kept only the in-frame ones, dropping some. The sample consists of some 220,000 clones, 80% to 90% of them appearing once. General observations from the study: In a later analysis, a missense DCLRE1C variant was linked to TCR beta V- and J-gene trimming.

This clone was seen a single time. Antigen: not known. This receptor was identified in a girl aged 2 to 10 in good health and CMV-seronegative. The genes are TRBV5-6 and TRBJ2-3; 13 bases match TRBD2. The sequenced sample was PBMCs. Here the CDR3 reads CASSFRGLAGTDTQYF. The CDR3 DNA is TGTGCCAGCAGCTTCCGGGGACTAGCGGGAACAGATACGCAGTATTTT.